Here is one TCR beta chain with its context. Its specificity is unknown. CDR1 is MNHEY, CDR2 SMNVEV, per germline (reference sequence). Trimming removed 6 bases from V and 7 bases from J, with 11 bases in between. CDR3 length: 12 amino acids. This record comes from a study of T-cell memory formation after mild COVID-19. Study-wide background: Each donor largely had its own TCR clusters. Overall study findings and caveats: Clones that contracted clustered mainly in CM and EM if CD4+ and in EMRA if CD8+. Clones contracting across day 15 to 85 had a balanced CD4/CD8 profile; later expanding clones leaned CD4+.

TCR alpha and TCR beta cDNA libraries carrying sample barcodes and UMIs came from 5'RACE with constant-segment primers. TCRdb passed the 5' RACE reads through MiXCR, listing each CDR3 protein once. The sample has approximately 500,000 distinct CDR3 sequences; approximately 23% are singletons. The sequence was collected from an adult woman who had mild COVID-19 (a few samples of this study predate the infection). Cell type and time point are not known. Source material: PBMCs or a T cell subset sorted from them (not recorded which). J is TRBJ2-3 and V is TRBV27; weak D call: TRBD2 (5 bases). CDR3 sequence (DNA): TGTGCCAGCAGCGACCGGGGTTATACGCAGTATTTT. This translates into CASSDRGYTQYF.